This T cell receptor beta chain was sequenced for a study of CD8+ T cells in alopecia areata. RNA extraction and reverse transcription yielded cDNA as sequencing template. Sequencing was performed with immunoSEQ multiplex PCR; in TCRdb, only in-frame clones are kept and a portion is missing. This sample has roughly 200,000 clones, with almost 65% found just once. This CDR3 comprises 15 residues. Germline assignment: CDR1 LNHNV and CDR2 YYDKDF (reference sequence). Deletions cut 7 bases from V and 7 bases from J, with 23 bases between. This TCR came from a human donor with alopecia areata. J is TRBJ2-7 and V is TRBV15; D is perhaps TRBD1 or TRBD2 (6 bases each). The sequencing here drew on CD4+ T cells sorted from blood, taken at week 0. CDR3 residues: CATTGAASLSGEQYF. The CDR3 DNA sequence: TGTGCCACCACGGGGGCCGCCTCTTTGTCCGGGGAGCAGTACTTC. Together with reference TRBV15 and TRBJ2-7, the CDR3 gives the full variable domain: DAMVIQNPRYQVTQFGKPVTLSCSQTLNHNVMYWYQQKSSQAPKLLFHYYDKDFNNEADTPDNFQSRRPNTSFCFLDIRSPGLGDTAMYLCATTGAASLSGEQYFGPGTRLTVT.